Reported below is one T cell receptor beta chain. Its antigen is undetermined. As part of library construction, unique molecular identifiers were attached to individual cDNA molecules. TCRdb passed the 5' RACE reads through MiXCR, listing each CDR3 protein once. The sample carries 25,000 to 35,000 distinct CDR3 sequences, around 4.6% recorded once. The sample belongs to a study of early T cells in non-severe SARS-CoV-2 infection. In the study overall: Sequencing was performed on bulk RNA from unsorted whole blood, leaving chains unpaired. Whole-study results and caveats: Matching with VDJdb favored anti-spike CD8 responses (missing private and CD4 specificities).

The source of this sequence is an adult who was a healthcare worker with PCR-confirmed SARS-CoV-2 infection or an uninfected control (not recorded which). Material for sequencing was whole blood.

The CDR3 sequence is CASSWGQAKNIQYF. In DNA, the CDR3 is TGTGCCAGCAGCTGGGGACAGGCCAAAAACATTCAGTACTTC. This rearrangement joins TRBV7-2 to TRBJ2-4; 7 nucleotides agree with TRBD1. After removal of 4 bases from V and 1 base from J, the junction contained 1 base not matched to a gene. This CDR3 is 14 amino acids long. Germline V gene sequence: CDR1 SGHTA, CDR2 FQGNSA.